This entry lists 2 T cell receptor beta chains sequenced from one sample in a study of blood T cell repertoires in COVID-19. This table comes from immunoSEQ multiplex PCR, and its TCRdb copy is limited to in-frame clones, with some not included. Here the sample spans about 100,000 clones, around four fifths being singletons. Sequencing was performed on peripheral blood. All receptors derive from a man in his 70s with active or convalescent COVID-19.

The rearrangement joins TRBV19 to TRBJ1-4; TRBD1 aligns across 7 bases. There are 14 residues in the CDR3. Trimming removed 9 bases from V and 0 bases from J; junction bases left unmatched: 4. CDR1 and CDR2 (germline): LNHDA, SQIVND (reference sequence). The DNA of the CDR3 is TGTGCCAGCAACAGGGGTTCAACTAATGAAAAACTGTTTTTT. Amino acids: CASNRGSTNEKLFF.

The gene calls are TRBV4-2 and TRBJ2-5; TRBD1 matches at 10 bases. This CDR3 has 19 residues. Germline CDR1 and CDR2: LGHNA and YNFKEQ. The ends lost 1 base at V and 3 bases at J; junction bases unmatched: 14. CDR3 loop: CASSQGGGTGARGEETQYF. The CDR3 DNA reads as TGTGCCAGCAGCCAAGGGGGTGGGACAGGGGCCCGTGGAGAAGAGACCCAGTACTTC.